These T cell receptor beta chains were read from a single sample in a study of T cell responses to AZD1222 COVID-19 vaccine. Data came from immunoSEQ multiplex PCR; TCRdb stores just in-frame clones and leaves some out. The sample lists around 100,000 clones; 70% to 90% were seen once. This specimen was peripheral blood, taken 28 days after the second AZD1222 dose. The receptors were gathered from an adult who received the AZD1222 COVID-19 vaccine. Each CDR3 is given with its conserved first and last residue. A D gene is named only where the DNA matches it firmly. For some rows the clone size is stated as once, few or many, or as a class when expanded; others skip it.

D gene	clone size	V gene	J gene	CDR3 protein	CDR3 DNA
.	.	TRBV29-1	TRBJ2-5	CSVGFNAKSPQYF	TGCAGCGTGGGCTTCAATGCCAAATCACCCCAGTACTTC
TRBD1	.	TRBV19	TRBJ2-1	CASKVDRGAYNEQFF	TGTGCCAGTAAAGTGGACAGGGGAGCCTACAATGAGCAGTTCTTC
.	.	TRBV20-1	TRBJ1-4	CSASKAGFNEKLFF	TGCAGTGCTAGTAAGGCGGGGTTTAATGAAAAACTGTTTTTT
TRBD1	.	TRBV5-1	TRBJ2-1	CASFSGGSYNEQFF	TGCGCCAGCTTTTCAGGGGGCTCCTACAATGAGCAGTTCTTC
.	few	TRBV24-1	TRBJ1-1	CATSDPGENTEAFF	TGTGCCACCAGTGATCCAGGGGAGAACACTGAAGCTTTCTTT
.	.	TRBV11-3	TRBJ2-2	CASSWGRGTGELFF	TGTGCCAGCAGCTGGGGGCGAGGGACCGGGGAGCTGTTTTTT
.	.	TRBV5-6	TRBJ1-2	CASSLVGGYYGYTF	TGTGCCAGCAGCTTGGTGGGGGGTTACTATGGCTACACCTTC
TRBD2	.	TRBV11-3	TRBJ2-1	CASSLGMLAGGPSDEQFF	TGTGCCAGCAGCTTAGGCATGTTAGCGGGAGGCCCCAGTGATGAGCAGTTCTTC
TRBD2	.	TRBV7-2	TRBJ2-1	CASSSHPLAGGIRSNEQFF	TGTGCCAGCAGCTCCCATCCACTAGCGGGCGGTATCCGTTCCAATGAGCAGTTCTTC
.	.	TRBV5-1	TRBJ2-7	CASTGHDTYEQYF	TGCGCCAGCACAGGACACGACACCTACGAGCAGTACTTC
TRBD1	once	TRBV5-8	TRBJ1-2	CASSSRDRGRRYTF	TGTGCCAGCAGCTCCCGGGACAGGGGCCGACGCTACACCTTC
.	.	TRBV21-1	TRBJ1-1	CASSKWHDPEAFF	TGTGCCAGCAGCAAATGGCACGATCCTGAAGCTTTCTTT
.	.	TRBV29-1	TRBJ1-2	CSADSGNEGGDGYTF	TGCAGCGCTGACTCTGGGAACGAGGGAGGTGATGGCTACACCTTC
TRBD2	.	TRBV5-1	TRBJ2-2	CASSYQGARTSGFGELFF	TGCGCCAGCAGCTACCAAGGCGCGCGGACTAGCGGATTCGGGGAGCTGTTTTTT
.	.	TRBV29-1	TRBJ2-6	CSVGASGANVLTF	TGCAGCGTTGGAGCGTCTGGGGCCAACGTCCTGACTTTC
.	.	TRBV7-6	TRBJ2-1	CASSPGHRTSSYNEQFF	TGTGCCAGCAGCCCAGGTCACAGAACGAGCTCCTACAATGAGCAGTTCTTC
.	.	TRBV9	TRBJ2-7	CASSVDGRTYEQYF	TGTGCCAGCAGCGTAGATGGGAGAACCTACGAGCAGTACTTC
TRBD1	few	TRBV7-9	TRBJ2-2	CASSFGQGLSTGELFF	TGTGCCAGCAGCTTCGGACAGGGACTTTCTACCGGGGAGCTGTTTTTT
.	few	TRBV27	TRBJ1-2	CASGTQGGGYTF	TGTGCCAGCGGTACCCAGGGCGGCGGCTACACCTTC
TRBD1	.	TRBV29-1	TRBJ2-7	CSVAEGAVEQYF	TGCAGCGTTGCTGAGGGGGCGGTCGAGCAGTACTTC
TRBD1	few	TRBV5-6	TRBJ2-5	CASSRTGAQETQYF	TGTGCCAGCAGCAGAACAGGGGCCCAAGAGACCCAGTACTTC
.	once	TRBV19	TRBJ1-6	CASSWRTEKNSPLHF	TGTGCCAGTAGTTGGAGGACAGAAAAAAATTCACCCCTCCACTTT
.	.	TRBV6-2/TRBV6-3	TRBJ2-1	CASSYLSEQFF	TGTGCCAGCAGTTACTTAAGCGAGCAGTTCTTC
TRBD1	.	TRBV30	TRBJ1-1	CAWMYRGNTEAFF	TGTGCCTGGATGTACAGGGGGAACACTGAAGCTTTCTTT
.	.	TRBV30	TRBJ1-6	CAWSVGGTVNSPLHF	TGTGCCTGGAGTGTAGGTGGGACGGTAAATTCACCCCTCCACTTT
.	.	TRBV4-1	TRBJ1-6	CASSQESSYNSPLHF	TGCGCCAGCAGCCAGGAGAGTTCCTATAATTCACCCCTCCACTTT
.	.	TRBV30	TRBJ1-4	CAWSVQGMNEKLFF	TGTGCCTGGAGTGTCCAGGGCATGAATGAAAAACTGTTTTTT
.	few	TRBV29-1	TRBJ1-2	CSVEIFGRDYGYTF	TGCAGCGTTGAAATCTTTGGAAGGGACTATGGCTACACCTTC
.	.	TRBV6-1	TRBJ1-1	CASSEASGRADTEAFF	TGTGCCAGCAGTGAAGCCTCGGGCAGGGCGGACACTGAAGCTTTCTTT
TRBD1	.	TRBV28	TRBJ1-4	CASSLTTGFSEKLFF	TGTGCCAGCAGTTTAACGACAGGGTTTTCTGAAAAACTGTTTTTT
TRBD1	once	TRBV7-9	TRBJ1-2	CASRGQDYGYTF	TGTGCCAGCAGGGGACAGGACTATGGCTACACCTTC
.	once	TRBV6-5	TRBJ1-5	CASGKGPNQPQHF	TGTGCCAGCGGTAAGGGACCCAATCAGCCCCAGCATTTT
.	few	TRBV27	TRBJ1-6	CASSLSGVWESPLHF	TGTGCCAGCAGTTTGTCAGGGGTGTGGGAATCACCCCTCCACTTT
.	.	TRBV2	TRBJ1-2	CASHPDRAPYTF	TGTGCCAGCCACCCGGACAGAGCCCCCTACACCTTC
.	.	TRBV18	TRBJ1-6	CASSSVGAEDYNSPLHF	TGTGCCAGCTCATCGGTTGGAGCAGAAGACTATAATTCACCCCTCCACTTT
TRBD1	.	TRBV15	TRBJ2-6	CATSRGDRGSGANVLTF	TGTGCCACCAGCAGAGGGGACAGGGGCTCTGGGGCCAACGTCCTGACTTTC
TRBD1	.	TRBV5-4	TRBJ1-2	CASSLGAGGYGYTF	TGTGCCAGCAGCTTGGGAGCAGGGGGCTATGGCTACACCTTC
TRBD2	.	TRBV5-1	TRBJ2-1	CASSFLGLAGELAQFF	TGCGCCAGCAGCTTTTTAGGACTAGCGGGAGAACTAGCGCAGTTCTTC
.	.	TRBV7-3	TRBJ2-7	CASRKYGQGLDEQYF	TGTGCCAGCAGGAAATATGGGCAGGGCCTGGACGAGCAGTACTTC
.	.	TRBV6-5	TRBJ1-6	CASSSEHLDSPLHF	TGTGCCAGCAGTTCCGAACATCTGGATTCACCCCTCCACTTT
TRBD1	.	TRBV6-2/TRBV6-3	TRBJ2-1	CASSYEDRGMVGYNEQFF	TGTGCCAGCAGTTACGAGGACAGGGGAATGGTGGGGTACAATGAGCAGTTCTTC
TRBD2	.	TRBV7-2	TRBJ2-5	CASSSSGGLALVETQYF	TGTGCCAGCAGCTCCTCCGGGGGACTAGCGTTGGTGGAGACCCAGTACTTC
TRBD1	once	TRBV28	TRBJ1-2	CASGKTGNYGYTF	TGTGCCAGCGGGAAGACAGGGAACTATGGCTACACCTTC